One and the same sample provided the 18 T cell receptor beta chains below, sequenced in a study of blood T cell repertoires in COVID-19. The table came from immunoSEQ multiplex PCR; TCRdb's copy has only in-frame clones and leaves some out. The table shows tens of thousands of clones, with 87% occurring only once. Sequencing was carried out using peripheral blood. The receptors derive from a woman aged 50 to 65 with acute or convalescent COVID-19.

This chain uses TRBV6-5 with TRBJ1-2, with D tentatively TRBD1 (5 bases). V was trimmed by 0 bases and J by 2 bases, leaving 13 bases between them. The CDR3 is made up of 16 amino acids. Germline CDR1 and CDR2: MNHEY and SVGAGI. The CDR3 DNA follows: TGTGCCAGCAGTTACTCGATTGGGGCAGGCAACTATGGCTACACCTTC. This sequence encodes CASSYSIGAGNYGYTF.

The gene calls are TRBV7-2 and TRBJ2-7; D remains ambiguous. CDR3 length equals 13 residues. From germline, CDR1 is SGHTA and CDR2 FQGNSA. With 6 bases removed from V and 6 bases from J, the gap between germline ends came to 15 bases. The CDR3 spells CASRTATGSEQYF. CDR3 DNA sequence: TGTGCCAGCAGAACTGCGACGGGTTCCGAGCAGTACTTC.

This rearrangement joins TRBV7-2 to TRBJ2-2; 8 nucleotides agree with TRBD1. Germline lookup yields CDR1 SGHTA and CDR2 FQGNSA. The CDR3 runs to 15 residues. The V and J ends lost 3 bases and 1 base, in that order; junction bases with no gene match: 1. CDR3 in DNA: TGTGCCAGCAGCTTTGGGACAGGGAACACCGGGGAGCTGTTTTTT. Its translation is CASSFGTGNTGELFF.

The genes are TRBV6-5 and TRBJ1-5; D is ambiguous. The CDR3 extends over 15 amino acids. CDR1 and CDR2 from the germline V gene are MNHEY and SVGAGI. Trimming stripped 0 bases from V and 6 bases from J, with 12 bases between. The CDR3 protein is CASSYSAAALQPQHF. The DNA for the CDR3 is TGTGCCAGCAGTTACTCGGCGGCAGCGCTTCAGCCCCAGCATTTT.

The chain joins TRBV6-6 to TRBJ1-2; 12 bases agree with TRBD1. Germline CDR1 reads MNHNY; CDR2 reads SVGAGI (reference sequence). V lost 8 bases, J lost 4 bases, and 5 bases stayed unmatched. The CDR3 spans 14 residues. DNA for the CDR3: TGTGCCAGCCTGGGGACAGGGGGCCCCTATGGCTACACCTTC. Translating gives CASLGTGGPYGYTF.

This rearrangement joins TRBV5-1 to TRBJ2-1, with 7 bases identical to TRBD2. V lost 0 bases to trimming and J lost 2 bases; unmatched junction nucleotides: 2. The CDR3 has 15 residues. In germline, CDR1 is SGHRS, CDR2 YFSETQ. CDR3 in DNA: TGCGCCAGCAGCTTGGCTAGCGGTACCTACAATGAGCAGTTCTTC. This sequence encodes CASSLASGTYNEQFF.

This chain uses TRBV11-2 with TRBJ2-5; 9 bases map to TRBD2. Germline V CDR1 and CDR2: SGHAT, FQNNGV. CDR3 length: 14 amino acids. The V segment lost 4 bases and the J segment 5 bases; nucleotides outside the gene matches: 5. CDR3 DNA sequence: TGTGCCAGCAGCTGGGGACTAGCTGAGGAGACCCAGTACTTC. Translation gives CASSWGLAEETQYF. The variable domain in full, with the rest retrieved from reference TRBV11-2 and TRBJ2-5, is EAGVAQSPRYKIIEKRQSVAFWCNPISGHATLYWYQQILGQGPKLLIQFQNNGVVDDSQLPKDRFSAERLKGVDSTLKIQPAKLEDSAVYLCASSWGLAEETQYFGPGTRLLVL.

The V gene is TRBV19, the J gene TRBJ2-1; 10 bases are shared with TRBD2. The CDR3 sequence is 15 residues long. Germline V gene data show CDR1 as LNHDA and CDR2 as SQIVND (reference sequence). V dropped 3 bases and J dropped 7; count of bases not matched to a gene: 6. This CDR3 is CASSIGLAGVNEQFF. The CDR3 DNA sequence: TGTGCCAGTAGTATTGGCCTAGCGGGAGTAAATGAGCAGTTCTTC.

The V call is TRBV15, the J call TRBJ1-1; no clear D. Germline CDR1 and CDR2: LNHNV and YYDKDF (reference sequence). Trimming pared 0 bases from V and 0 bases from J, leaving 5 bases between. The length of the CDR3 is 14 residues. The CDR3 here is CATSREGVNTEAFF. CDR3 sequence (DNA): TGTGCCACCAGCAGAGAAGGAGTGAACACTGAAGCTTTCTTT.

The chain is built from TRBV7-2 and TRBJ1-1; a possible D gene is TRBD1 (6 bases). From germline, CDR1 is SGHTA and CDR2 FQGNSA. The CDR3 consists of 14 residues. Trimming removed 5 bases from V and 5 bases from J, with 15 bases in between. The CDR3 here is CASSPSRQATEAFF. CDR3 bases: TGTGCCAGCAGCCCCTCTCGACAGGCTACTGAAGCTTTCTTT. Based on the CDR3 plus reference TRBV7-2 and TRBJ1-1, the full variable domain is GAGVSQSPSNKVTEKGKDVELRCDPISGHTALYWYRQSLGQGLEFLIYFQGNSAPDKSGLPSDRFSAERTGGSVSTLTIQRTQQEDSAVYLCASSPSRQATEAFFGQGTRLTVV.

This clone has only one observation. The rearrangement joins TRBV7-2 to TRBJ2-5; a possible D gene is TRBD1 (6 bases). The V end lost 7 bases, the J end lost 1 base, and 13 bases lay between the germline ends. Germline values: CDR1 SGHTA, CDR2 FQGNSA. The CDR3 spans 14 residues. In DNA form, the CDR3 reads TGTGCCAGCATCCGGGACACCCTCCAAGAGACCCAGTACTTC. It yields the protein CASIRDTLQETQYF.

This chain connects TRBV5-4 to TRBJ2-1; D is ambiguous. Germline V lookup: CDR1 SGHNT, CDR2 YYREEE (reference sequence). The V end lost 2 bases, the J end lost 8 bases, and 5 bases lay between the germline ends. The CDR3 extends over 11 amino acids. The CDR3 is CASSLIDEQFF. CDR3 bases: TGTGCCAGCAGCTTAATCGATGAGCAGTTCTTC. Combining the CDR3 with reference TRBV5-4 and TRBJ2-1 gives the whole variable domain ETGVTQSPTHLIKTRGQQVTLRCSSQSGHNTVSWYQQALGQGPQFIFQYYREEENGRGNFPPRFSGLQFPNYSSELNVNALELDDSALYLCASSLIDEQFFGPGTRLTVL.

CDR3 region: CASSLIGLAGGRETQYF. CDR3 DNA sequence: TGTGCCAGCTCACTTATTGGACTAGCGGGAGGGCGAGAGACCCAGTACTTC. The chain has TRBV18 and TRBJ2-5, with 15 nucleotides matching TRBD2. Germline CDR1 and CDR2: KGHSH and LQKENI. V dropped 4 bases and J dropped 4; count of bases not matched to a gene: 7. The CDR3 is made up of 17 amino acids. The full variable domain, rest sourced from reference TRBV18 and TRBJ2-5, is NAGVMQNPRHLVRRRGQEARLRCSPMKGHSHVYWYRQLPEEGLKFMVYLQKENIIDESGMPKERFSAEFPKEGPSILRIQQVVRGDSAAYFCASSLIGLAGGRETQYFGPGTRLLVL.

The chain couples TRBV7-8 to TRBJ1-5; tentative D call: TRBD1 (5 bases). CDR3 length: 14 amino acids. The V end was cut by 5 bases, the J end by 3 bases, with 11 bases between. Germline CDR1 reads SGHVS; CDR2 reads FQNEAQ. The CDR3 loop is CASSGGASNQPQHF. DNA of the CDR3: TGTGCCAGCAGCGGCGGGGCTTCCAATCAGCCCCAGCATTTT.

This clone came up once. This chain uses TRBV18 with TRBJ1-3; possibly TRBD1 for D (6 bases). CDR1 is KGHSH and CDR2 is LQKENI in the germline V gene. The CDR3 is made up of 22 amino acids. Trimming shortened V by 1 base and J by 4 bases, and 32 bases separated the two germline ends. Here the CDR3 reads CASSPRVIWQRVGQSGGNTIYF. DNA for the CDR3: TGTGCCAGCTCACCACGCGTCATCTGGCAGAGAGTCGGACAGAGCGGAGGAAACACCATATATTTT.

Comment on this clone: The same CDR3 arises from other DNA sequences in this sample as well. V and J are TRBV2 and TRBJ2-3; D not certain. Deletions cut 8 bases from V and 2 bases from J, with 11 bases between. The CDR3 extends over 13 amino acids. Per the germline V gene, CDR1 is SNHLY and CDR2 is FYNNEI. The CDR3 is CASRAGLTDTQYF. CDR3 sequence (DNA): TGTGCCAGCCGCGCCGGTCTCACAGATACGCAGTATTTT.

The genes are TRBV15 and TRBJ1-5; 9 bases match TRBD1. The V and J ends lost 1 base and 0 bases, in that order; junction bases with no gene match: 7. The germline gives CDR1 LNHNV, CDR2 YYDKDF (reference sequence). This CDR3 is built from 18 residues. This chain's CDR3 is CATSRGGQGRNSNQPQHF. The CDR3 nucleotides read TGTGCCACCAGCAGAGGGGGACAGGGTCGAAATAGCAATCAGCCCCAGCATTTT.

The V and J genes are TRBV9 and TRBJ1-2; no clear D gene. The CDR3 spans 14 residues. V was pared by 3 bases and J by 5 bases, with 14 bases between. Germline CDR1 is SGDLS and CDR2 is YYNGEE. CDR3 in amino acids: CASSASSQQYGYTF. The CDR3 DNA is TGTGCCAGCAGCGCTTCGTCTCAACAATATGGCTACACCTTC. Full variable domain (outside the CDR3, taken from reference TRBV9 and TRBJ1-2): DSGVTQTPKHLITATGQRVTLRCSPRSGDLSVYWYQQSLDQGLQFLIQYYNGEERAKGNILERFSAQQFPDLHSELNLSSLELGDSALYFCASSASSQQYGYTFGSGTRLTVV.